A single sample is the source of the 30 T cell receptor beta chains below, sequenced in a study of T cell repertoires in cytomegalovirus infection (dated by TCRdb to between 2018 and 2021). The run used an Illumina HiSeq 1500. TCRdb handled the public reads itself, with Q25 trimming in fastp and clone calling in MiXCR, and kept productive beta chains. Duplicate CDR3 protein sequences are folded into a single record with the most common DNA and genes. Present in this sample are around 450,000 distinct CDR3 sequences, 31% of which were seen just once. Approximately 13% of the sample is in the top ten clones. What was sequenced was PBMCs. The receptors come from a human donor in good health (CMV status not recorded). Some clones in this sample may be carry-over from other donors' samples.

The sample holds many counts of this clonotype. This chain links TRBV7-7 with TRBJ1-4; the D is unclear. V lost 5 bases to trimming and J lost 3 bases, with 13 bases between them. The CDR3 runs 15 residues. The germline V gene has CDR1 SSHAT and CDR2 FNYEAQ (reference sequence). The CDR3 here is CASSQNPSPNEKLFF. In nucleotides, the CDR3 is TGTGCCAGCAGCCAGAATCCCTCTCCTAATGAAAAACTGTTTTTT.

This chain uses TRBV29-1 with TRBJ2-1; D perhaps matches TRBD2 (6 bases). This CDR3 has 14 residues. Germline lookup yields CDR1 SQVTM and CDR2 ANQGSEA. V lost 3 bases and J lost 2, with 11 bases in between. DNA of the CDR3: TGCAGCGTTGACAGGGAGGAGCCCTACAATGAGCAGTTCTTC. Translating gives CSVDREEPYNEQFF.

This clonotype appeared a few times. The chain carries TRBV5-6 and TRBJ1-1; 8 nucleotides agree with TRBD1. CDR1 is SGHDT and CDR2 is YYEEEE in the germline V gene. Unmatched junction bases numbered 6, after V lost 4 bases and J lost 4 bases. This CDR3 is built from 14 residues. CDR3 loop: CASSNTGGSTEAFF. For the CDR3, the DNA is TGTGCCAGCAGCAACACAGGGGGTAGCACTGAAGCTTTCTTT.

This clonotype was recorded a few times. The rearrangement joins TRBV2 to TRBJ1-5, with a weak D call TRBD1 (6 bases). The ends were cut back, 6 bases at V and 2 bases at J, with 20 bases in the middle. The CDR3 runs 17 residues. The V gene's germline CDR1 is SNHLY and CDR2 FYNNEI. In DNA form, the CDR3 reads TGTGCCAGCAGCGAATATATCCACAGGGACGGCAATCAGCCCCAGCATTTT. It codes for CASSEYIHRDGNQPQHF.

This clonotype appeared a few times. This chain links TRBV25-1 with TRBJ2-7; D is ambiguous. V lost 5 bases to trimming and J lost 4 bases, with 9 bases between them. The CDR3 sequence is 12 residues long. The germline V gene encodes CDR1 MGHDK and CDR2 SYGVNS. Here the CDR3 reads CASSPGRYEQYF. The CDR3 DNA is TGTGCCAGCAGTCCTGGCAGGTACGAGCAGTACTTC.

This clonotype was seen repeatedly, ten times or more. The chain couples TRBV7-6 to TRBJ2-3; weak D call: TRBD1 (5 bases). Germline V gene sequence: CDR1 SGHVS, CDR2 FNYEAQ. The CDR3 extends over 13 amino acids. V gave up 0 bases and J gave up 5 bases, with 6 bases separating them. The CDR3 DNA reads TGTGCCAGCAGCTTAGCTCAGGGAGATACGCAGTATTTT. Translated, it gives CASSLAQGDTQYF.

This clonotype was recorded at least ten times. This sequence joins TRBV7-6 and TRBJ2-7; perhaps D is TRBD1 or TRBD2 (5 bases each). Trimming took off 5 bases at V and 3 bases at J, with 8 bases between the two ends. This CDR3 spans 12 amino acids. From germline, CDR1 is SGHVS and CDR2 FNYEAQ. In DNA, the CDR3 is TGTGCCAGCAGCCGGGACGGCTACGAGCAGTACTTC. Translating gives CASSRDGYEQYF.

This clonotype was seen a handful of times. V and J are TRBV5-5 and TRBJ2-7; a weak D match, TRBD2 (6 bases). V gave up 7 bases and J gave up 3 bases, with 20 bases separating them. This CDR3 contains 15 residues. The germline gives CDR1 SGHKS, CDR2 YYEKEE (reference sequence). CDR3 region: CASGDLVGGDYEQYF. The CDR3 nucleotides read TGTGCCAGCGGGGATTTAGTCGGGGGTGACTACGAGCAGTACTTC. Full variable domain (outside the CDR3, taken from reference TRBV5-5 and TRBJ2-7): DAGVTQSPTHLIKTRGQQVTLRCSPISGHKSVSWYQQVLGQGPQFIFQYYEKEERGRGNFPDRFSARQFPNYSSELNVNALLLGDSALYLCASGDLVGGDYEQYFGPGTRLTVT.

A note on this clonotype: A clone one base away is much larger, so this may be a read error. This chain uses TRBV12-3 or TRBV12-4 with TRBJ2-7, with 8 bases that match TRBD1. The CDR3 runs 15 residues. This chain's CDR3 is CDSSLRGRGHYEQYF. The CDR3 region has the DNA TGTGACAGCAGTTTAAGGGGCAGGGGGCACTACGAGCAGTACTTC.

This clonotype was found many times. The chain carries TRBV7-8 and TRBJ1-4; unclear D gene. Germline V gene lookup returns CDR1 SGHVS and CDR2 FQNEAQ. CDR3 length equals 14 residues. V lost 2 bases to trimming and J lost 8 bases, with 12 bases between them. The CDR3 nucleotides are TGTGCCAGCAGCTTATTTGTAGGAGACGAAAAACTGTTTTTT. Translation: CASSLFVGDEKLFF.

The CDR3 DNA reads as TGCAGTGCTAGTCGACCACCGTCCTACGAGCAGTACTTC. Its translation: CSASRPPSYEQYF. This chain joins TRBV20-1 and TRBJ2-7; D remains ambiguous. The V gene's germline CDR1 is DFQATT and CDR2 SNEGSKA (reference sequence). The CDR3 is 13 residues long. V was shortened by 3 bases and J by 1 base, with 10 bases between the two germline ends.

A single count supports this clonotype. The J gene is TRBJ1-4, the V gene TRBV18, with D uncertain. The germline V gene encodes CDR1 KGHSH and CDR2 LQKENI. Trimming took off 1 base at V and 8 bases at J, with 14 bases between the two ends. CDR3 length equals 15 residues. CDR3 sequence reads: CASSPRRVAEEKLFF. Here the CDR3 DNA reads TGTGCCAGCTCACCACGACGGGTGGCAGAAGAAAAACTGTTTTTT.

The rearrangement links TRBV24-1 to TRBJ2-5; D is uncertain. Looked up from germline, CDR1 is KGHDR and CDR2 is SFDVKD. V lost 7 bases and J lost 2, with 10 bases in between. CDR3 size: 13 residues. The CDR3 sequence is CATRADEQETQYF. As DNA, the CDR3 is TGTGCCACCAGGGCAGATGAACAAGAGACCCAGTACTTC.

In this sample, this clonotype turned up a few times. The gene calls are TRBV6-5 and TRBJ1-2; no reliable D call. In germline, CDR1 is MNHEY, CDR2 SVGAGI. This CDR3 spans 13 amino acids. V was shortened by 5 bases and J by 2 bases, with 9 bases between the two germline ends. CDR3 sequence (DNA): TGTGCCAGCAGTCCTCAAGAAAACTATGGCTACACCTTC. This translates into CASSPQENYGYTF.

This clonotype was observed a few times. CDR3 residues: CASTRTANYGYTF. The CDR3 DNA reads TGTGCCAGCACCAGGACAGCAAACTATGGCTACACCTTC. The rearrangement links TRBV6-6 to TRBJ1-2; weak D call: TRBD1 (6 bases). The germline V gene has CDR1 MNHNY and CDR2 SVGAGI (reference sequence). The CDR3 is made up of 13 amino acids. The V end was cut by 7 bases, the J end by 2 bases, with 11 bases between.

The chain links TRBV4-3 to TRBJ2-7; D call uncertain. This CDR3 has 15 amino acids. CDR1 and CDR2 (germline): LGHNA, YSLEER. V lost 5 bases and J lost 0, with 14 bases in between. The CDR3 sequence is CASSAQVFSSYEQYF. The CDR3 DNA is TGCGCCAGCAGCGCCCAGGTGTTTAGCTCCTACGAGCAGTACTTC.

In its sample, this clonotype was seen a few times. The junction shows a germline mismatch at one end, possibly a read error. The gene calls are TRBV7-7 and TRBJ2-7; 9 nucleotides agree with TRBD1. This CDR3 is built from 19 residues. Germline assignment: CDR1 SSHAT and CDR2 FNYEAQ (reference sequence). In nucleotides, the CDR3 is TGTGCTAGCAGCGCACGACTCCGGGACAGGGTTCATCGTCGATACGAGCAGTACTTC. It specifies CASSARLRDRVHRRYEQYF.

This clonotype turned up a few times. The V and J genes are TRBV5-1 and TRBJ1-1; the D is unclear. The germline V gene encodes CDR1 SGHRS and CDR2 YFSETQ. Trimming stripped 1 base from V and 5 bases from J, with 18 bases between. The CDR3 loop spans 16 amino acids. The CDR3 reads CASSLTAVPSNTEAFF. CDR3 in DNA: TGCGCCAGCAGCTTGACGGCAGTACCCTCCAATACTGAAGCTTTCTTT.

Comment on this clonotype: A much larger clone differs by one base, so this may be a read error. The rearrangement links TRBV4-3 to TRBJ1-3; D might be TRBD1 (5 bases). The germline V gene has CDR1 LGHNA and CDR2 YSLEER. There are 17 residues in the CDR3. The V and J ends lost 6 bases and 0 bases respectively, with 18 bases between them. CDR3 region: CASSPNDSPYSGNTIYF. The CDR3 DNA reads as TGCGCCAGCAGTCCTAACGACAGTCCCTACTCTGGAAACACCATATATTTT.

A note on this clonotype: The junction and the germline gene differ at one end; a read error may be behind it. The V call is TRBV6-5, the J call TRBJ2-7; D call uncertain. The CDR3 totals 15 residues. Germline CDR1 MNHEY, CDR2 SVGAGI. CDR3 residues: CSSRNGKVGVHEQYF. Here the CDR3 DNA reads TGTTCCAGCAGAAACGGCAAAGTAGGAGTCCACGAGCAGTACTTC.

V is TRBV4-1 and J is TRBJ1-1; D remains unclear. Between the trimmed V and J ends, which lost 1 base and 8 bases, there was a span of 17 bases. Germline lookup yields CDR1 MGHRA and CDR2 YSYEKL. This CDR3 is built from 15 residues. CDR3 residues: CASSQGLAGASEAFF. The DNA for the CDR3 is TGCGCCAGCAGCCAAGGTCTGGCAGGCGCCTCCGAAGCTTTCTTT.

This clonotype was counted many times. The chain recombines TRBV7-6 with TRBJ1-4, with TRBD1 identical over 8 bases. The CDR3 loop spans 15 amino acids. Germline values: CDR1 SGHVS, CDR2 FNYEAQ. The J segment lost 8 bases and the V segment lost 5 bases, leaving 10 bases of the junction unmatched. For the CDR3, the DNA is TGTGCCAGCAGCCGCTCTAGGGACAGGAACGAAAAACTGTTTTTT. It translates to CASSRSRDRNEKLFF.

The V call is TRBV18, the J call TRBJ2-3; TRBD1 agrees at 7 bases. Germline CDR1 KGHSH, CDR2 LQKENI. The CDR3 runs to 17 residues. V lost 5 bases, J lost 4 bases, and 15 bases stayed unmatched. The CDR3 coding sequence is TGTGCCAGCTCATTGAACGGGCCGGGACAGACACCAGATACGCAGTATTTT. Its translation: CASSLNGPGQTPDTQYF.

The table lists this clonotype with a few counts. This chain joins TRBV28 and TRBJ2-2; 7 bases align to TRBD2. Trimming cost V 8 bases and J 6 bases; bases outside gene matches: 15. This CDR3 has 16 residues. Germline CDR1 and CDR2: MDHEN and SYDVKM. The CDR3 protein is CASESGTRWGSGELFF. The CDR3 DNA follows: TGTGCCAGCGAGAGCGGGACCCGGTGGGGGTCCGGGGAGCTGTTTTTT.

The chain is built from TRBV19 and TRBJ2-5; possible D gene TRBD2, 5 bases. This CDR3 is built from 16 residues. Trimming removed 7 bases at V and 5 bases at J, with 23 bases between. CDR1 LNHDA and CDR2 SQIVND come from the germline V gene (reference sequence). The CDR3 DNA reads TGTGCCAGTAAGGAAAGGTTTGGCGGGTGGCTGGAGACCCAGTACTTC. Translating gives CASKERFGGWLETQYF.

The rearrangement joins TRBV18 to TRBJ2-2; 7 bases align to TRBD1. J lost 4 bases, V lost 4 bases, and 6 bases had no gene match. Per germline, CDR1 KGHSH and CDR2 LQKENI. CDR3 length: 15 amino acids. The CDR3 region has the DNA TGTGCCAGCTCACTGAAGACAGGGCCCACCGGGGAGCTGTTTTTT. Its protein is CASSLKTGPTGELFF.

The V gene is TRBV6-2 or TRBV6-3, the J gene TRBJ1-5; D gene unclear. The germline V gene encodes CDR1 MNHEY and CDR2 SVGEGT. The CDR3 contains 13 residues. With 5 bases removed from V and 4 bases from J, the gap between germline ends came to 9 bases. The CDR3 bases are TGTGCCAGCAGTCCGGACCTAAATCAGCCCCAGCATTTT. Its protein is CASSPDLNQPQHF.

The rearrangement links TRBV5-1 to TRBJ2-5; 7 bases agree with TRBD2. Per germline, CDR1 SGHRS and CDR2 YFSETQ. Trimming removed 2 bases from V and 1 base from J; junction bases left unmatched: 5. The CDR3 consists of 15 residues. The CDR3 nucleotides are TGCGCCAGCAGCTTTGGGGGGGGAAGCCAAGAGACCCAGTACTTC. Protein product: CASSFGGGSQETQYF. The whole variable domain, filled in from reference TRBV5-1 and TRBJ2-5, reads KAGVTQTPRYLIKTRGQQVTLSCSPISGHRSVSWYQQTPGQGLQFLFEYFSETQRNKGNFPGRFSGRQFSNSRSEMNVSTLELGDSALYLCASSFGGGSQETQYFGPGTRLLVL.

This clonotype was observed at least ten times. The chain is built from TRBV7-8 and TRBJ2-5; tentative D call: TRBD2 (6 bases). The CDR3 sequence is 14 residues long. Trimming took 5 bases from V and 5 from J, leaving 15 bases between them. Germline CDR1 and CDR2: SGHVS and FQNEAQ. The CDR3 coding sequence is TGTGCCAGCAGCCCAGCACTAGCTGGGGAGACCCAGTACTTC. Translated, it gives CASSPALAGETQYF.

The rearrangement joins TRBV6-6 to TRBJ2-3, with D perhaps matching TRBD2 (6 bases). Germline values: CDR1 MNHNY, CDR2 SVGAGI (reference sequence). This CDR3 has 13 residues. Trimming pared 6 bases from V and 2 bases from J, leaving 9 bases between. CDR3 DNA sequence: TGTGCCAGCAGGGCTAGCGACACAGATACGCAGTATTTT. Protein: CASRASDTDTQYF.